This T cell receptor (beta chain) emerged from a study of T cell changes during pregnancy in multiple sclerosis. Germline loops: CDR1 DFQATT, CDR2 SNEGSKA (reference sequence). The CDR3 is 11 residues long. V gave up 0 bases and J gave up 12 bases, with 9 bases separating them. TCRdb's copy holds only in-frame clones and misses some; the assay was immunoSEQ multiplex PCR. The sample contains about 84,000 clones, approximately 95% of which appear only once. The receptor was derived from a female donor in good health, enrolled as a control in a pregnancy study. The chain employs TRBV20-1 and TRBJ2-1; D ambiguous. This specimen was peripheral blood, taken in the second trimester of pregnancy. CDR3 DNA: TGCAGTGCTAGAGAGAGGAAAGGGCAGTTCTTC. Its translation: CSARERKGQFF.